This T cell receptor beta chain was recovered during a study of response to subunit inactivated influenza vaccine. Overall study findings and caveats: Only a handful of new T cells, the authors suggested, are recruited with each seasonal influenza vaccination.

TCRdb itself ran the RT-PCR reads through MiXCR, one entry per CDR3 protein. The sample has 450,000 to 550,000 distinct CDR3 sequences; approximately 24% are singletons. The V gene end was trimmed by 4 bases and the J gene end by 4 bases; junction bases not matched to a gene: 10. CDR1 LGHNA and CDR2 YNFKEQ come from the germline V gene. The CDR3 spans 15 residues. Of note for this clonotype: Antigen specificity is unknown.

The TCR comes from a man in his fifties or sixties who received an inactivated influenza vaccine. The chain links TRBV4-2 to TRBJ2-7; TRBD2 aligns across 7 bases. The material sequenced was CD4+ T cells sorted from PBMCs, taken around 5 days after vaccination. CDR3 coding DNA: TGTGCCAGCAGCCCGACGGGGGGTGTAACTTACGAGCAGTACTTC. Translation: CASSPTGGVTYEQYF.